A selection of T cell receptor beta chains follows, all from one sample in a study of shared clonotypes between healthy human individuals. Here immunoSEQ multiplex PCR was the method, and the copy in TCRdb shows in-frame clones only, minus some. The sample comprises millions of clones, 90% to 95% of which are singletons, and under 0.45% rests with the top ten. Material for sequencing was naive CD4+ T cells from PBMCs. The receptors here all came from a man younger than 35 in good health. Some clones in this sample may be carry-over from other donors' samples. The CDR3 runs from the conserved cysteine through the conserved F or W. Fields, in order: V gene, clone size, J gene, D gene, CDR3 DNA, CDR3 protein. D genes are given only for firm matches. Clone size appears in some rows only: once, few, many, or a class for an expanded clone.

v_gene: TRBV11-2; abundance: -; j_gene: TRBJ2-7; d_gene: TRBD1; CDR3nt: TGTGCCAGCAGCTTCGGACAGGGGGCTAACTACGAGCAGTACTTC; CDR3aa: CASSFGQGANYEQYF
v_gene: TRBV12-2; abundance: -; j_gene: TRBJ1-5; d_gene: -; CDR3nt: TGTGCAAGTCGCTTAAGTGGGCTACAGGGGGGGGACAATCAGCCCCAGCATTTT; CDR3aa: CASRLSGLQGGDNQPQHF
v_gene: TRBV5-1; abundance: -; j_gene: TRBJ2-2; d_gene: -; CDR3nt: TGCGCCAGCAGCCGGACAGCTAACACCGGGGAGCTGTTTTTT; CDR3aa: CASSRTANTGELFF
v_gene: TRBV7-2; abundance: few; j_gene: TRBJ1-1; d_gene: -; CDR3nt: TGTGCCAGCAGCTTAGAGGCGACAGCAACTGAAGCTTTCTTT; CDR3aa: CASSLEATATEAFF
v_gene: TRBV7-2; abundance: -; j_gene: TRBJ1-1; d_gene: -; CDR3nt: TGTGCCAGCAGCTTAGCTACCGGGACCCCTGGGGAAACTGAAGCTTTCTTT; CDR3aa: CASSLATGTPGETEAFF
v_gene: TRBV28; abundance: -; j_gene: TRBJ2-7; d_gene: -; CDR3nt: TGTGCCAGCAATTGGGTGGGCAGGGGCTACGAGCAGTACTTC; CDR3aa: CASNWVGRGYEQYF
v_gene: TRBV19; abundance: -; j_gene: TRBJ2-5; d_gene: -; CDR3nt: TGTGCCAGTAGTATGACAGGACACCAAGAGACCCAGTACTTC; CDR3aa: CASSMTGHQETQYF
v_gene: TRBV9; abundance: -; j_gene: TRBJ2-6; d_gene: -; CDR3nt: TGTGCCAGCAGGGCACACAGAGACTCTGGGGCCAACGTCCTGACTTTC; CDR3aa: CASRAHRDSGANVLTF
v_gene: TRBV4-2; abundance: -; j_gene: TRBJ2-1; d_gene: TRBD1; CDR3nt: TGTGCCAGCAGCCTACAAGGAGCCGCCGGGACAGAATTTTATGAGCAGTTCTTC; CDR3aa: CASSLQGAAGTEFYEQFF
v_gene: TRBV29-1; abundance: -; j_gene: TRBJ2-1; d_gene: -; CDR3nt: TGCAGCGTTCGCGTTTTGTATGCCAATGAGCAGTTCTTC; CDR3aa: CSVRVLYANEQFF
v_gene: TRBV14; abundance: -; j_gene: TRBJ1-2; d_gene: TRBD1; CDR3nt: TGTGCCAGCAGCCAACGACAGGGCGGCGGCTACACCTTC; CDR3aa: CASSQRQGGGYTF
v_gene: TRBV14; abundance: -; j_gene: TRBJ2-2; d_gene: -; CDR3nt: TGTGCCAGCAGCCAAGGGAGGGCCGGGGAGCTGTTTTTT; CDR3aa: CASSQGRAGELFF
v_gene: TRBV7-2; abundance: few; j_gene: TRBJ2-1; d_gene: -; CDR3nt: TGTGCCAGCAGCCCGGGACCCGGGCGTGCCTACAATGAGCAGTTCTTC; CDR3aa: CASSPGPGRAYNEQFF
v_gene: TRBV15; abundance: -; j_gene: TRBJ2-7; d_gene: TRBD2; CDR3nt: TGTGCCACCAAGAAGGGACTAGCGGGGAACTACGAGCAGTACTTC; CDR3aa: CATKKGLAGNYEQYF
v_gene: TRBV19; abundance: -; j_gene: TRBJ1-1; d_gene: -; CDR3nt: TGTGCCAGTAGTATTCACACTGAAGCTTTCTTT; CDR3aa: CASSIHTEAFF